Described below is a single T cell receptor beta chain sequence and its context. This clonotype was seen at least ten times. Its antigen specificity is not known. The sample holds no much larger clone one base away, and base qualities are not on file. The data are from a study of patients with pleural tuberculosis (TCRdb year 2014). CDR1 and CDR2 are drawn from the germline V gene (reference sequence): LNHDA, SQIVND. Counted from cysteine to phenylalanine, this CDR3 has 12 amino acids. Only CDR3 DNA remains: 36 bases, in frame from the first base. The germline ends are 13 bases apart after V is trimmed by 4 bases and J by 9 bases. The data were produced on an Illumina Genome Analyzer IIx. TCRdb trimmed the raw reads at Q25, called clones with MiXCR and kept productive beta chains. Entries are consolidated by CDR3 protein sequence, retaining the most common genes and DNA. The sample profile shows tens of thousands of distinct CDR3 sequences; more than 15% of them were found once. The ten largest clones capture roughly 3.6% of the sample.

Sequences were obtained from peripheral blood. Recombination joined TRBV19 with TRBJ2-7; the D gene cannot be named for sure. The sequence was obtained from a human donor with pleural tuberculosis. The DNA reads as follows: TGTGCCAGTAGTAATGCCCTAGGTTCGCAGTACTTC. It translates to CASSNALGSQYF.